This TCR beta chain was observed in a study of CD8 T cells in Susac syndrome. The study, taken as a whole, reports: The CD4+ T cell repertoire of patients with Susac syndrome showed no detectable clonal expansion.

The RNA, about 0.5 to 1 ug, was put through reverse transcription using random hexamers. TCRdb independently ran MiXCR on the immunoSEQ multiplex PCR reads; one entry per CDR3 protein. The table has roughly 200,000 distinct CDR3 sequences, roughly 92% seen once; the top ten hold 0.12%. In this sample, this clonotype turned up once. The antigen is not known. The sequenced material came from CD4+ T cells from PBMCs. The receptor was isolated from a human donor with Susac syndrome.

The CDR3 region has the DNA TGCGCCAGCAGCTTGGGTACGGGACAAAACATTCAGTACTTC. It is translated as CASSLGTGQNIQYF. V is TRBV5-1 and J is TRBJ2-4; D tentatively fits TRBD1 or TRBD2 (5 bases each). CDR1 is SGHRS, CDR2 YFSETQ, per germline. The ends were cut back, 0 bases at V and 5 bases at J, with 9 bases in the middle. There are 14 residues in the CDR3. The full variable domain, its missing parts supplied by reference TRBV5-1 and TRBJ2-4, is KAGVTQTPRYLIKTRGQQVTLSCSPISGHRSVSWYQQTPGQGLQFLFEYFSETQRNKGNFPGRFSGRQFSNSRSEMNVSTLELGDSALYLCASSLGTGQNIQYFGAGTRLSVL.